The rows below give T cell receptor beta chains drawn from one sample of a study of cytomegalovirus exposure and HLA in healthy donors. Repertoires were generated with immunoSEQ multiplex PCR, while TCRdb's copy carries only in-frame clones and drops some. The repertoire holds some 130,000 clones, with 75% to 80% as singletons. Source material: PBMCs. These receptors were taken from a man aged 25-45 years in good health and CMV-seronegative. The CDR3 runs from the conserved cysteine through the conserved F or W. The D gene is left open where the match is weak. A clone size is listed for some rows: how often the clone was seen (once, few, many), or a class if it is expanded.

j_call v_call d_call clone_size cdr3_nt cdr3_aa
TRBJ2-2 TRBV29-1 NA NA TGCAGCGTTTCGATAGATCGGTACACCGGGGAGCTGTTTTTT CSVSIDRYTGELFF
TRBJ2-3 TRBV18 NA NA TGTGCCAGCTCAATATCAGGGGGCACAGATACGCAGTATTTT CASSISGGTDTQYF
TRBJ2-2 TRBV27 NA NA TGTGCCAGCAGTACTCAACGATCCCTGGGGGGACCGAACACCGGGGAGCTGTTTTTT CASSTQRSLGGPNTGELFF
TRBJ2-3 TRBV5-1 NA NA TGCGCCAGCAGCTCGCTTCCCGGGACAGATACGCAGTATTTT CASSSLPGTDTQYF
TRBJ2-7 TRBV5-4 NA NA TGTGCCAGCAGCTTGAATCCGGGGTGGTACGAGCAGTACTTC CASSLNPGWYEQYF
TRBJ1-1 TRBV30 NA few TGTGCCTGGCTTTTGGACAGAGGCACTGAAGCTTTCTTT CAWLLDRGTEAFF
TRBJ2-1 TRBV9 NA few TGTGCCAGCAGCGTAGACTTAGCCCTCACTACGAGTAATGAGCAGTTCTTC CASSVDLALTTSNEQFF
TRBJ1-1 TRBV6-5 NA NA TGTGCCAGTTCGAAAGGGGGGGAGCCGAACACTGAAGCTTTCTTT CASSKGGEPNTEAFF
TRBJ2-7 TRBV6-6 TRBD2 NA TGTGCCAGCAGTTACTCGGGCAGGGAGGGAACCTACGAGCAGTACTTC CASSYSGREGTYEQYF
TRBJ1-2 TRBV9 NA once TGTGCCAGCAGCGCGGACAGATCTAACTATGGCTACACCTTC CASSADRSNYGYTF
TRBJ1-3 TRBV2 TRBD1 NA TGTGCCAGCAGCGATATGGACAGGGACGGTGGCACCATATATTTT CASSDMDRDGGTIYF
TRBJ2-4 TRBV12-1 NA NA TGTGCCAGCAGCTTCCCCCTAGGTAGGGAGTCCCCTCTAGCCAAAAACATTCAGTACTTC CASSFPLGRESPLAKNIQYF
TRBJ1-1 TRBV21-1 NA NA TGTGCCAGCAGCAAGAGGGACAGGGGGTGCGCTGAAGCTTTCTTT CASSKRDRGCAEAFF
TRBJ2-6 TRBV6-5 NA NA TGTGCCAGCAGTTACTCTCGGGGAGTCCTGACTTTC CASSYSRGVLTF
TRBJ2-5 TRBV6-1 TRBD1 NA TGTGCCAGCAGTGTGGACAGGGATGCTTCGGCGACCCAGTACTTC CASSVDRDASATQYF
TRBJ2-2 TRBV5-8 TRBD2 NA TGTGCCAGCAGTGTTCTTCCAGCGGGAGTTATGGGCGGGGAGCTGTTTTTT CASSVLPAGVMGGELFF
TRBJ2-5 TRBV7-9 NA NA TGTGCCAGCAGCTTTGGACATATGGGAGAGACCCAGTACTTC CASSFGHMGETQYF
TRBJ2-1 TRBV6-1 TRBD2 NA TGTGCCAGCCCCGGGACTAGCGGGAGATTAAATGAGCAGTTCTTC CASPGTSGRLNEQFF
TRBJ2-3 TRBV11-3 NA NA TGTGCCAGCAGCTTAGGTCGGGGAGATTCGGCAGATACGCAGTATTTT CASSLGRGDSADTQYF
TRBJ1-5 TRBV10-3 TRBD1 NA TGTGCCATCAGAGACAGGGTGGATCAGCCCCAGCATTTT CAIRDRVDQPQHF
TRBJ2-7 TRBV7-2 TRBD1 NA TGTGCCAGCAGCTCCCGGTGGGACAGTTCCTACGAGCAGTACTTC CASSSRWDSSYEQYF
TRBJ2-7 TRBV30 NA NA TGTGCCTGGATAACCGAGGACTACGAGCAGTACTTC CAWITEDYEQYF
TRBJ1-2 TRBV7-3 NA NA TGTGCCAGCAGCTTAATTGGGGGGAGCGACTATGGCTACACCTTC CASSLIGGSDYGYTF
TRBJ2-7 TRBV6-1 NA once TGTGCCAGCATGGTGACAAGTCGGTCCTACGAGCAGTACTTC CASMVTSRSYEQYF
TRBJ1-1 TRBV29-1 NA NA TGCAGCGTTCACAGGACACCGAACACTGAAGCTTTCTTT CSVHRTPNTEAFF
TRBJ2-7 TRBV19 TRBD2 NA TGTGCCAGTAGTATGTACGGGGGGAACTACGAGCAGTACTTC CASSMYGGNYEQYF
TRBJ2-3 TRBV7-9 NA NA TGTGCCAGCAGCTCCTCCCCGTCATCCCGGGGAGGCACAGATACGCAGTATTTT CASSSSPSSRGGTDTQYF
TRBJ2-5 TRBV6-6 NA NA TGTGCCAGCAGTTACGTGGGAGGCGGCCAAGAGACCCAGTACTTC CASSYVGGGQETQYF
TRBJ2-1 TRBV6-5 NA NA TGTGCCAGCAGTTCCTCCCTCCGGGACTACAATGAGCAGTTCTTC CASSSSLRDYNEQFF
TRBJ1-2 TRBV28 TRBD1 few TGTGCCAGCAGTTCCCAACAGGGGGCTTTTGGCTACACCTTC CASSSQQGAFGYTF
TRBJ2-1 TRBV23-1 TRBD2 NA TGCGCCAGCAGTCAATCGGGCGGGGGGGTCTCCTACAATGAGCAGTTCTTC CASSQSGGGVSYNEQFF
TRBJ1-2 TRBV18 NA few TGTGCCAGCTCACCAACGAACGGCTATGGCTACACCTTC CASSPTNGYGYTF
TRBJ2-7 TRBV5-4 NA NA TGTGCCAGCAGCTTGGGATATCGGAATTCAGGCGAGCAGTACTTC CASSLGYRNSGEQYF
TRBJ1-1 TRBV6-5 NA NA TGTGCCAGCAGTTACTCAGCAGGGGTCCCTGAAGCTTTCTTT CASSYSAGVPEAFF
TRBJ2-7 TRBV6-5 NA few TGTGCCAGCAGTGCGGGACAGATGCTCTACGAGCAGTACTTC CASSAGQMLYEQYF
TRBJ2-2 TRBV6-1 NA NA TGTGCCAGCAGTGAATTGCAGGGTCGGGCCGGGGAGCTGTTTTTT CASSELQGRAGELFF
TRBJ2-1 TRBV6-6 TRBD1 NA TGTGCCAGCAGTTCCCCGGGACAGGGGGTCGATGAGCAGTTCTTC CASSSPGQGVDEQFF
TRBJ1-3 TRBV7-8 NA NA TGTGCCAGCAGCGATAGAGTAACGGCCGCCGGGGGGGGAAACACCATATATTTT CASSDRVTAAGGGNTIYF
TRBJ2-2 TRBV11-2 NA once TGTGCCAGCAGCTTAGATGGGGGGTACGCCGGGGAGCTGTTTTTT CASSLDGGYAGELFF